Shown below are 5 T cell receptor beta chains from a single sample sequenced in a study of tumor-infiltrating lymphocytes in localized non-small cell lung cancer. Repertoires were generated with immunoSEQ multiplex PCR, while TCRdb's copy carries only in-frame clones and drops some. The sample shows approximately 8,100 clones, about two thirds of them seen only once. Sequencing was carried out using uninvolved lung tissue not adjacent to the tumor. The source of these receptors is a human donor with non-small cell lung cancer.

The V and J genes are TRBV7-2 and TRBJ1-4; TRBD1 might be the D (5 bases). This CDR3 is built from 14 residues. V was pared by 5 bases and J by 7 bases, with 14 bases between. Germline V gene lookup returns CDR1 SGHTA and CDR2 FQGNSA. This chain's CDR3 is CASSVAFGAEKLFF. In DNA form, the CDR3 reads TGTGCCAGCAGCGTCGCGTTTGGGGCTGAAAAACTGTTTTTT.

In its sample, this clone was seen a few times. The chain joins TRBV9 to TRBJ2-2; 7 bases map to TRBD1. From germline, CDR1 is SGDLS and CDR2 YYNGEE. The CDR3 loop spans 15 amino acids. With V trimmed by 4 bases and J by 4 bases, 7 bases remained unmatched. The CDR3 DNA sequence: TGTGCCAGCAGCACTCAGACAGGGTCCACCGGGGAGCTGTTTTTT. Its translation: CASSTQTGSTGELFF.

The V gene is TRBV4-1, the J gene TRBJ2-3; D is uncertain. In germline, CDR1 is MGHRA, CDR2 YSYEKL. With 3 bases removed from V and 3 bases from J, the gap between germline ends came to 4 bases. The CDR3 consists of 12 residues. The CDR3 coding sequence is TGCGCCAGCAGCCATAAAACAGATACGCAGTATTTT. Its translation: CASSHKTDTQYF.

This chain joins TRBV5-8 and TRBJ1-2; no definite D call. The CDR3 covers 11 residues. Germline values: CDR1 SGHTS, CDR2 YDEGEE. The germline V and J ends were trimmed by 3 bases and 7 bases, with 7 bases remaining between them. The DNA of the CDR3 is TGTGCCAGCAGCTCGGGGAGTGGCTACACCTTC. Translated: CASSSGSGYTF.

The chain links TRBV2 to TRBJ2-7; D is uncertain. The CDR3 consists of 11 residues. Between the trimmed V and J ends, which lost 6 bases and 3 bases, there was a span of 6 bases. Germline V lookup: CDR1 SNHLY, CDR2 FYNNEI. CDR3 nucleotides: TGTGCCAGCAGCGCCCTCTACGAGCAGTACTTC. It translates to CASSALYEQYF.